This T cell receptor beta chain was sequenced in a study of neoadjuvant anti-PD-1 for oral cavity cancer. Patients were newly diagnosed with stage II-IVA oral cavity squamous cell carcinoma without prior systemic or radiation treatment. Germline V gives CDR1 ENHRY, CDR2 SYGVKD. CDR3 length: 13 residues. V gave up 8 bases and J gave up 0 bases, with 10 bases separating them. Blood libraries mostly used roughly 520 ng genomic DNA, six replicates each. Clones were read by immunoSEQ multiplex PCR, and TCRdb kept only the in-frame ones, dropping some. The repertoire consists of roughly 14,000 clones, with approximately 70% occurring once and the leading ten covering approximately 2%.

This sequence originates from a person aged 35-79 years with oral cavity squamous cell carcinoma. The V gene is TRBV10-3, the J gene TRBJ1-1; weak D call: TRBD1 (5 bases). The sequencing here drew on PBMCs, taken before nivolumab (anti-PD-1) treatment. The CDR3 coding sequence is TGTGCCATCGATCAGGGAATGAACACTGAAGCTTTCTTT. Translation gives CAIDQGMNTEAFF.